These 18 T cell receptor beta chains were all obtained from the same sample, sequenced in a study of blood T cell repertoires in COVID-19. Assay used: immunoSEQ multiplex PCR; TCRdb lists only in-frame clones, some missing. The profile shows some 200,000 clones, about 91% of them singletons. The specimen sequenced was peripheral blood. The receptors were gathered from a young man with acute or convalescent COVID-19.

In DNA, the CDR3 is TGTGCCAGCAGTGAAACCAGGAACAGGATTAGTGAGCAGTACTTC. As protein: CASSETRNRISEQYF. The chain recombines TRBV2 with TRBJ2-7, with D perhaps matching TRBD1 (5 bases). Trimming removed 2 bases from V and 7 bases from J, with 18 bases in between. The germline V gene encodes CDR1 SNHLY and CDR2 FYNNEI. The length of the CDR3 is 15 residues.

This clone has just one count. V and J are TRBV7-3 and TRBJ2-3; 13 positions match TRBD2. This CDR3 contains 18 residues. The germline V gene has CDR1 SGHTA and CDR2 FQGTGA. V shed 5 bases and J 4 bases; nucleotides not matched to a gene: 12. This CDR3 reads CASSPGTSGALGADTQYF. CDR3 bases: TGTGCCAGCAGCCCTGGGACTAGCGGGGCCCTGGGAGCAGATACGCAGTATTTT.

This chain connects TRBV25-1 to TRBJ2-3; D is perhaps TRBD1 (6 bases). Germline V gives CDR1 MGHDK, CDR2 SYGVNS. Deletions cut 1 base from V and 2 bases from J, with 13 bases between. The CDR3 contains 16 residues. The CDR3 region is CASSEWPGDNTDTQYF. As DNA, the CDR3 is TGTGCCAGCAGTGAATGGCCAGGGGATAACACAGATACGCAGTATTTT.

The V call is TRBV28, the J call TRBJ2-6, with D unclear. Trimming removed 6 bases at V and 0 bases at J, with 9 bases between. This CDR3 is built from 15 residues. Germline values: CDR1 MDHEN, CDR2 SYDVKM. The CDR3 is CASRTGSSGANVLTF. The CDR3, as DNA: TGTGCCAGCAGGACGGGTAGCTCTGGGGCCAACGTCCTGACTTTC. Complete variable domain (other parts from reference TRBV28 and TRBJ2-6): DVKVTQSSRYLVKRTGEKVFLECVQDMDHENMFWYRQDPGLGLRLIYFSYDVKMKEKGDIPEGYSVSREKKERFSLILESASTNQTSMYLCASRTGSSGANVLTFGAGSRLTVL.

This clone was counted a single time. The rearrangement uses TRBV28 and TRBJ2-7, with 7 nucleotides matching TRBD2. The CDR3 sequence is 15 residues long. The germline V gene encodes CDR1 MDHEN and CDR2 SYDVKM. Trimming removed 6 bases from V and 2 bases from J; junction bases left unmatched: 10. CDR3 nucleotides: TGTGCCAGCAGAGGATACGGAAGCGGGACCTACGAGCAGTACTTC. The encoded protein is CASRGYGSGTYEQYF.

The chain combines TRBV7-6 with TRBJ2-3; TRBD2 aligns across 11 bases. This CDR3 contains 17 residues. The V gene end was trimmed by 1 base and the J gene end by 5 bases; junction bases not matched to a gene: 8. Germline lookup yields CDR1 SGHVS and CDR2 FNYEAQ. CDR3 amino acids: CASSLGATSGGQDTQYF. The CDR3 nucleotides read TGTGCCAGCAGCTTAGGGGCCACTAGCGGGGGACAAGATACGCAGTATTTT.

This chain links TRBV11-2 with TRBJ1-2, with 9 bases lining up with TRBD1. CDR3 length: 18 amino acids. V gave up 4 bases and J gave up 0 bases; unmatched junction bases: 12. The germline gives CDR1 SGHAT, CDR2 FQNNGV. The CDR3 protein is CASSSRPDRTGANYGYTF. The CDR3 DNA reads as TGTGCCAGCAGCTCCAGACCGGACAGGACAGGGGCTAACTATGGCTACACCTTC. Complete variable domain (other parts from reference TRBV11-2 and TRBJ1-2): EAGVAQSPRYKIIEKRQSVAFWCNPISGHATLYWYQQILGQGPKLLIQFQNNGVVDDSQLPKDRFSAERLKGVDSTLKIQPAKLEDSAVYLCASSSRPDRTGANYGYTFGSGTRLTVV.

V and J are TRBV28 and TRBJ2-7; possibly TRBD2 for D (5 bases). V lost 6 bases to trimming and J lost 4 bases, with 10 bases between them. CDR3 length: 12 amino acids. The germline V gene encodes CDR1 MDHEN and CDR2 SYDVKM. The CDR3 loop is CASRFGMYEQYF. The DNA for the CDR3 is TGTGCCAGCAGATTCGGGATGTACGAGCAGTACTTC.

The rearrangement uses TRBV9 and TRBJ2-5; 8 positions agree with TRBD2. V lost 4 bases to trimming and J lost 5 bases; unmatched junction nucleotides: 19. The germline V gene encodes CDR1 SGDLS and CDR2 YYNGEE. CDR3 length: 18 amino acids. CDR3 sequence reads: CASSPLARISSGLETQYF. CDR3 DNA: TGTGCCAGCAGCCCCCTAGCGCGAATTTCTAGCGGGCTGGAGACCCAGTACTTC.

CDR3: CSVRLLAGADTQYF. CDR3 nucleotide sequence: TGCAGCGTGCGTCTTCTCGCGGGAGCAGATACGCAGTATTTT. The chain couples TRBV29-1 to TRBJ2-3; the match to TRBD2 covers 7 bases. Germline loops: CDR1 SQVTM, CDR2 ANQGSEA. The CDR3 extends over 14 amino acids. Trimming at V came to 6 bases and at J to 4 bases, leaving 10 bases not matched to a gene.

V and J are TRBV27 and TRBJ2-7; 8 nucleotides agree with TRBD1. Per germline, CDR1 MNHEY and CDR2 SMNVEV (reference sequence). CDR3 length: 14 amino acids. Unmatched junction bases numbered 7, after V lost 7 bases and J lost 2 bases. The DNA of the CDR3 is TGTGCCAGCAAGCGAAGGACAGGGACCTACGAGCAGTACTTC. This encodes CASKRRTGTYEQYF.

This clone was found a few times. The CDR3 loop is CASGSPLDRNQPQHF. DNA for the CDR3: TGTGCTAGTGGTTCCCCTTTGGACAGAAATCAGCCCCAGCATTTT. V usage is TRBV12-5 and J usage is TRBJ1-5; D is possibly TRBD1 (6 bases). Trimming removed 4 bases at V and 4 bases at J, with 14 bases between. The CDR3 is made up of 15 amino acids. From germline, CDR1 is LGHNT and CDR2 FRNRAP.

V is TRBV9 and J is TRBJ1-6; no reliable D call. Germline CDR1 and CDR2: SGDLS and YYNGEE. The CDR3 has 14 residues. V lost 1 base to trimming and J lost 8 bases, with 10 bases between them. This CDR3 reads CASSVRELDSPLHF. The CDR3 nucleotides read TGTGCCAGCAGCGTAAGGGAGTTGGATTCACCCCTCCACTTT.

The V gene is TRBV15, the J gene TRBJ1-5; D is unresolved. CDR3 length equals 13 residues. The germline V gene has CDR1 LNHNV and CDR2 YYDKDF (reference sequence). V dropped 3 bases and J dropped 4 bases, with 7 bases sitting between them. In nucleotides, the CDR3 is TGTGCCACCAGCAGTAGAGGGAATCAGCCCCAGCATTTT. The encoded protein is CATSSRGNQPQHF.

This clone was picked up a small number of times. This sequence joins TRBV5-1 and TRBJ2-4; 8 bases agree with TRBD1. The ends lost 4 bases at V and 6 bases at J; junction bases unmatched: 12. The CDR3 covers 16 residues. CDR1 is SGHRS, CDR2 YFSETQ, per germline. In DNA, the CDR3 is TGCGCCAGCAGCCCGGGGGCAGGGGGCGGTGGAAACATTCAGTACTTC. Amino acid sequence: CASSPGAGGGGNIQYF.

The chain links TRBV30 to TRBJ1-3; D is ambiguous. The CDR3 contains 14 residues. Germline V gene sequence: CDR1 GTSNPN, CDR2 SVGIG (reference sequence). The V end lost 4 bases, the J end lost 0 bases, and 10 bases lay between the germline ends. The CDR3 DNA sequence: TGTGCCTGGACCGAATGGAGCTCTGGAAACACCATATATTTT. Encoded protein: CAWTEWSSGNTIYF.

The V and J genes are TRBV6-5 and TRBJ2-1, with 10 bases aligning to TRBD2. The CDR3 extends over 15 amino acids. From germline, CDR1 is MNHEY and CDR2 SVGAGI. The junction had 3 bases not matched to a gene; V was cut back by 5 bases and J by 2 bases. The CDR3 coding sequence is TGTGCCAGCAGTACTCTAGCGGGGGCCTACAATGAGCAGTTCTTC. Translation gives CASSTLAGAYNEQFF.

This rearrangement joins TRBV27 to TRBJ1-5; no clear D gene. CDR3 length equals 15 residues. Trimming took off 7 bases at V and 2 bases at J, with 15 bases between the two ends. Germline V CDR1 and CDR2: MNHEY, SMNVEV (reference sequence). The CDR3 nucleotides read TGTGCCAGCAAGGACGGGGATGGTGGCAATCAGCCCCAGCATTTT. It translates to CASKDGDGGNQPQHF.